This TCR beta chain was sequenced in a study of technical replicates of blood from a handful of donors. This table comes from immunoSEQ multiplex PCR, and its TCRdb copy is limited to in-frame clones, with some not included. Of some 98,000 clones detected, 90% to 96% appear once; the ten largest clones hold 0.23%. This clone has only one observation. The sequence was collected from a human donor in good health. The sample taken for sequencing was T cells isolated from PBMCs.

Here the CDR3 reads CASRGSSYNEQFF. DNA of the CDR3: TGTGCCAGCCGCGGGAGCTCCTACAATGAGCAGTTCTTC. The genes are TRBV6-5 and TRBJ2-1; 7 positions match TRBD2. From germline, CDR1 is MNHEY and CDR2 SVGAGI. V was pared by 8 bases and J by 0 bases, with 1 base of the junction left unmatched. The CDR3 has 13 residues.